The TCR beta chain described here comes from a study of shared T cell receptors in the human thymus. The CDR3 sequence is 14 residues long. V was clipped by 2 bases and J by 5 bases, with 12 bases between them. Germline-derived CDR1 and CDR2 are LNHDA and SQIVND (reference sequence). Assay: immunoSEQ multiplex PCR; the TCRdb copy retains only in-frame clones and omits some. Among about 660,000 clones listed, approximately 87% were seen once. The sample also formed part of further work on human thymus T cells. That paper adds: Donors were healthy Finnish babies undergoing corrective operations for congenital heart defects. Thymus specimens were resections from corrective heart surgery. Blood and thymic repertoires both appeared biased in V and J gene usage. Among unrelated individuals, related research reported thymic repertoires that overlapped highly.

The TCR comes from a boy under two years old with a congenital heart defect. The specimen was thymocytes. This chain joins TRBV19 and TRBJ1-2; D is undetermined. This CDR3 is CASSIRGHGYGYTF. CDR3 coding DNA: TGTGCCAGTAGTATAAGAGGGCATGGGTATGGCTACACCTTC.